What follows describes a single TCR beta chain. Its specificity is not known. The source of the sample is a study of cytomegalovirus exposure and HLA in healthy donors. The wider study: The same platform was used for the 120 validation repertoires and the 600 to 700 first-cohort repertoires, a later analysis reported.

Germline CDR1 and CDR2: SEHNR and FQNEAQ (reference sequence). The CDR3 runs 14 residues. V was pared by 1 base and J by 4 bases, with 2 bases of the junction left unmatched. Data came from immunoSEQ multiplex PCR; TCRdb stores just in-frame clones and leaves some out. Of 70,000 or so clones in the sample, 90% to 95% are singletons; the top ten hold just over 3%. General study findings and limits: TCR clusters originating in the first cohort tended to co-occur in the approximately 120 validation repertoires, according to a later analysis. Confirmation in vitro established that a few CMV-associated chains were specific for CMV antigens. The study put 150 to 200 TCR beta chains on its list as cytomegalovirus-associated.

The receptor was isolated from a man in his late teens or twenties in good health and CMV-seronegative. Sequences were obtained from PBMCs. The chain uses TRBV7-9 and TRBJ2-3; 7 nucleotides line up with TRBD2. The CDR3 loop is CASSLGLASDTQYF. The CDR3 nucleotides read TGTGCCAGCAGCTTAGGACTAGCTTCAGATACGCAGTATTTT.